This T cell receptor beta chain was recorded in a study of CD8+ T cells in alopecia areata. Reverse transcription of extracted RNA yielded cDNA, which provided the sequencing template. Measured with immunoSEQ multiplex PCR; TCRdb has only the in-frame clones, and not every one. Among some 80,000 clones listed, approximately 72% were seen once. The sample's treatment: oral pan-JAK inhibitor, 5-10 mg twice daily. As concerns this clone: Its target is unknown.

Points from the study as a whole: Patients showed less clear TCR sequence sharing than mice, possibly partly because of HLA diversity. As there was one nonresponder, how baseline CD8+ expansion relates to response remains uncertain.

Sample: CD8+ T cells sorted from blood, taken at week 24, from a patient treated with tofacitinib. The receptor was derived from a human donor with alopecia areata.

The CDR3, as DNA: TGTGCCAGCAGTTTGAGTTTGGCAGTTAATGAAAAACTGTTTTTT. Translated, it gives CASSLSLAVNEKLFF. The genes are TRBV27 and TRBJ1-4; D is unclear. Germline values: CDR1 MNHEY, CDR2 SMNVEV (reference sequence). The V end was cut by 3 bases, the J end by 4 bases, with 12 bases between. This CDR3 comprises 15 residues.